One sample yielded the 6 T cell receptor beta chains listed below, sequenced in a study of radiotherapy plus CTLA-4 blockade in lung cancer. Sequencing used immunoSEQ multiplex PCR; TCRdb keeps in-frame clones, though not all of them. The sample yields some 52,000 clones, 79% seen once. The material sequenced was peripheral blood, taken from a patient treated with radiotherapy plus ipilimumab. These receptors came from a human donor with non-small cell lung cancer who had a partial response to radiotherapy plus ipilimumab.

The chain employs TRBV15 and TRBJ2-1, with D unresolved. From germline, CDR1 is LNHNV and CDR2 YYDKDF (reference sequence). Trimming removed 0 bases from V and 4 bases from J, with 10 bases in between. The CDR3 consists of 15 residues. CDR3 coding DNA: TGTGCCACCAGCAGAGAACAGACCCTATACAATGAGCAGTTCTTC. This translates into CATSREQTLYNEQFF.

This sequence joins TRBV6-1 and TRBJ1-5; weak D call: TRBD1 (5 bases). The germline V gene has CDR1 MNHNS and CDR2 SASEGT. This CDR3 region has 14 residues. Trimming took off 2 bases at V and 7 bases at J, with 12 bases between the two ends. CDR3 sequence: CASSETSPGQPQHF. CDR3 sequence (DNA): TGTGCCAGCAGTGAAACATCCCCAGGGCAGCCCCAGCATTTT.

The V and J genes are TRBV6-1 and TRBJ1-6; 9 bases align to TRBD1. Unmatched junction bases numbered 3, after V lost 2 bases and J lost 7 bases. The CDR3 has 15 amino acids. Germline CDR1 is MNHNS and CDR2 is SASEGT. This chain's CDR3 is CASSEWDRANSPLHF. DNA for the CDR3: TGTGCCAGCAGTGAATGGGACAGGGCGAATTCACCCCTCCACTTT.

V usage is TRBV10-3 and J usage is TRBJ2-7; 8 bases line up with TRBD2. Trimming removed 2 bases from V and 2 bases from J; junction bases left unmatched: 5. Germline CDR1 reads ENHRY; CDR2 reads SYGVKD. The CDR3 extends over 15 amino acids. DNA of the CDR3: TGTGCCATCAGTGAGCAGCGGGGGCCTACCTACGAGCAGTACTTC. Encoded protein: CAISEQRGPTYEQYF.

The chain couples TRBV12-1 to TRBJ2-7; TRBD2 reflects the table's D call only, with no check against the DNA. TRBV12-1 is described as a pseudogene. The CDR3 totals 16 residues. This CDR3 reads CASSFACDSVPYEQYF. The CDR3 DNA is TGTGCCAGCAGCTTTGCCTGCGATTCTGTCCCCTACGAGCAGTACTTC.

The V gene is TRBV7-8, the J gene TRBJ2-7, with a weak D call TRBD1 (6 bases). V was trimmed by 4 bases and J by 4 bases, leaving 11 bases between them. CDR3 length equals 13 residues. Germline CDR1 is SGHVS and CDR2 is FQNEAQ. The CDR3: CASSSTGMYEQYF. CDR3 DNA: TGTGCCAGCAGCTCTACAGGGATGTACGAGCAGTACTTC.